The 18 T cell receptor beta chains reported below all come from one sample, sequenced in a study of control samples from healthy donors and cancer patients. Some clones are missing from TCRdb's copy, which holds only in-frame ones; the method was immunoSEQ multiplex PCR. The top ten hold more than 10% of the sample, which has over 200,000 clones, more than 65% seen once. The sequenced sample consisted of PBMCs. These receptors all stem from an older woman with lung cancer.

The chain uses TRBV6-1 and TRBJ1-3, with unresolved D. Per germline, CDR1 MNHNS and CDR2 SASEGT. This CDR3 is 14 amino acids long. V lost 2 bases and J lost 0, with 5 bases in between. CDR3 DNA sequence: TGTGCCAGCAGTGAATCACTCTCTGGAAACACCATATATTTT. Its protein is CASSESLSGNTIYF.

The V and J genes are TRBV2 and TRBJ2-5; 8 bases are a match to TRBD1. This CDR3 has 16 amino acids. Germline V CDR1 and CDR2: SNHLY, FYNNEI. The J segment lost 9 bases and the V segment lost 0 bases, leaving 12 bases of the junction unmatched. CDR3 nucleotides: TGTGCCAGCAGTGAAGCCCGGACAGGGAACGCCAAGGCCCAGTACTTC. Protein sequence: CASSEARTGNAKAQYF.

This clone is a singleton in its sample. V usage is TRBV4-1 and J usage is TRBJ2-3, with 7 nucleotides matching TRBD2. Germline CDR1 MGHRA, CDR2 YSYEKL. The CDR3 is 17 amino acids. After removal of 1 base from V and 2 bases from J, the junction contained 9 bases not matched to a gene. The DNA of the CDR3 is TGCGCCAGCAGCCAAGGTCCCGGGGGGTTGATCACAGATACGCAGTATTTT. Translation gives CASSQGPGGLITDTQYF.

The V and J genes are TRBV27 and TRBJ2-7; 8 positions agree with TRBD1. Germline values: CDR1 MNHEY, CDR2 SMNVEV (reference sequence). This CDR3 is built from 16 residues. V trimming: 5 bases; J trimming: 2 bases; junction bases outside the gene matches: 11. The CDR3 DNA reads TGTGCCAGCAGTACAAAACTCCGGGACAGGCCCTACGAGCAGTACTTC. Translation gives CASSTKLRDRPYEQYF.

This chain uses TRBV9 with TRBJ2-3; 11 bases map to TRBD2. Germline values: CDR1 SGDLS, CDR2 YYNGEE. V gave up 4 bases and J gave up 4 bases; unmatched junction bases: 5. CDR3 length: 15 amino acids. CDR3 DNA: TGTGCCAGCAGCTTAGCGGGAGGGCCCCCAGATACGCAGTATTTT. Translating gives CASSLAGGPPDTQYF. Full variable domain (rest looked up from reference TRBV9 and TRBJ2-3): DSGVTQTPKHLITATGQRVTLRCSPRSGDLSVYWYQQSLDQGLQFLIQYYNGEERAKGNILERFSAQQFPDLHSELNLSSLELGDSALYFCASSLAGGPPDTQYFGPGTRLTVL.

A word on this clone: At one boundary the junction diverges from the germline segment, which might be a read error. Other DNA variants within this sample encode the same CDR3. The chain joins TRBV28 to TRBJ2-3; 8 bases align to TRBD2. This CDR3 comprises 14 residues. Germline V CDR1 and CDR2: MDHEN, SYDVKM. The CDR3 DNA sequence: TGCGCCAAAAGACTAGCGTTTTTTTCAGATACGCAGTATTTT. Its translation is CAKRLAFFSDTQYF.

The genes are TRBV19 and TRBJ1-1, with a tentative D call TRBD1 (5 bases). This CDR3 is 13 amino acids long. The germline gives CDR1 LNHDA, CDR2 SQIVND (reference sequence). The V end lost 0 bases, the J end lost 10 bases, and 12 bases lay between the germline ends. The CDR3 bases are TGTGCCAGTAGTATAGATCGGGACTTGGGAGCTTTCTTT. Protein sequence: CASSIDRDLGAFF.

The rearrangement joins TRBV5-1 to TRBJ1-2; tentative D call: TRBD1 (5 bases). From germline, CDR1 is SGHRS and CDR2 YFSETQ. CDR3 length equals 14 residues. Trimming pared 3 bases from V and 4 bases from J, leaving 13 bases between. The CDR3, as DNA: TGCGCCAGCAGCTCAGGGACCGCCCTCTATGGCTACACCTTC. Its protein is CASSSGTALYGYTF.

About this clone itself: Other DNA sequences in this specimen translate into the identical CDR3. This chain links TRBV7-9 with TRBJ2-5; D tentatively reads TRBD1 or TRBD2 (5 bases each). This CDR3 comprises 13 residues. Looked up from germline, CDR1 is SEHNR and CDR2 is FQNEAQ (reference sequence). V lost 1 base to trimming and J lost 2 bases, with 5 bases between them. CDR3 protein: CASSLGGQETQYF. DNA of the CDR3: TGTGCCAGCAGCTTAGGGGGGCAAGAGACCCAGTACTTC.

J is TRBJ2-2 and V is TRBV30, with a possible D match to TRBD1 (5 bases). V was clipped by 5 bases and J by 1 base, with 8 bases between them. The CDR3 contains 13 residues. CDR1 is GTSNPN and CDR2 is SVGIG in the germline V gene (reference sequence). CDR3 nucleotides: TGTGCCTGGCGACAGTGGAACACCGGGGAGCTGTTTTTT. Translating it yields CAWRQWNTGELFF. Full variable domain (outside the CDR3, taken from reference TRBV30 and TRBJ2-2): SQTIHQWPATLVQPVGSPLSLECTVEGTSNPNLYWYRQAAGRGLQLLFYSVGIGQISSEVPQNLSASRPQDRQFILSSKKLLLSDSGFYLCAWRQWNTGELFFGEGSRLTVL.

The rearrangement joins TRBV7-7 to TRBJ2-1, with D possibly being TRBD2 (6 bases). The CDR3 runs to 16 residues. Trimming took off 6 bases at V and 11 bases at J, with 26 bases between the two ends. Per germline, CDR1 SSHAT and CDR2 FNYEAQ (reference sequence). CDR3 sequence reads: CASSPDPLRGTNKQFF. CDR3 bases: TGTGCCAGCAGTCCGGACCCCTTGCGGGGTACGAATAAGCAGTTCTTC.

This clone was found a few times. Different DNA sequences within this sample yield the same CDR3. CDR3 in DNA: TGCGCCAGCAGCTTGTTAACGGGGGGAGATGAAAAACTGTTTTTT. It codes for CASSLLTGGDEKLFF. This chain joins TRBV5-1 and TRBJ1-4; a possible D gene is TRBD1 (5 bases). V lost 1 base and J lost 6, with 13 bases in between. The CDR3 is 15 residues long. CDR1 is SGHRS and CDR2 is YFSETQ in the germline V gene. The variable domain in full, with the rest retrieved from reference TRBV5-1 and TRBJ1-4, is KAGVTQTPRYLIKTRGQQVTLSCSPISGHRSVSWYQQTPGQGLQFLFEYFSETQRNKGNFPGRFSGRQFSNSRSEMNVSTLELGDSALYLCASSLLTGGDEKLFFGSGTQLSVL.

The CDR3 DNA sequence: TGTGCCAGCAGCTACGGGGGGTACAATGAGCAGTTCTTC. This sequence encodes CASSYGGYNEQFF. The chain links TRBV7-3 to TRBJ2-1, with 7 bases matching TRBD2. Germline assignment: CDR1 SGHTA and CDR2 FQGTGA. This CDR3 is built from 13 residues. Trimming removed 4 bases from V and 4 bases from J; junction bases left unmatched: 1.

This chain joins TRBV18 and TRBJ1-5; D might be TRBD1 (5 bases). The germline CDR1 and CDR2 sequences are KGHSH and LQKENI. V was trimmed by 0 bases and J by 5 bases, leaving 17 bases between them. There are 17 residues in the CDR3. DNA for the CDR3: TGTGCCAGCTCACCACCGATAGGGCAGGGAGGGGATCAGCCCCAGCATTTT. This translates into CASSPPIGQGGDQPQHF.

The chain joins TRBV7-5 to TRBJ2-1; the D call in the table, TRBD1, was not verified against the DNA. TRBV7-5 has pseudogene status. The CDR3 covers 14 residues. CDR3 loop: CVRSLAERGNEQFF. CDR3 coding DNA: TGTGTCAGAAGCTTAGCGGAAAGGGGGAATGAGCAGTTCTTC.

In the case of this clone: The same CDR3 can be traced to other DNA sequences in this sample. The chain is built from TRBV5-5 and TRBJ1-2; no clear D gene. The germline V and J ends were trimmed by 1 base and 5 bases, with 12 bases remaining between them. Germline V gene sequence: CDR1 SGHKS, CDR2 YYEKEE (reference sequence). The CDR3 is 14 residues long. The CDR3 here is CASSLSADVYGYTF. CDR3 coding DNA: TGTGCCAGCAGCTTGTCAGCGGACGTATATGGCTACACCTTC.

The chain combines TRBV19 with TRBJ1-5; weak D call: TRBD1 (6 bases). Germline assignment: CDR1 LNHDA and CDR2 SQIVND (reference sequence). CDR3 size: 13 residues. Between the trimmed V and J ends, which lost 3 bases and 6 bases, there was a span of 9 bases. CDR3 in DNA: TGTGCCAGTAGTATCAGGGGCGGTCAGCCCCAGCATTTT. Translation: CASSIRGGQPQHF.

The gene calls are TRBV2 and TRBJ1-2; 10 nucleotides match TRBD1. The CDR3 length is 14 residues. Per the germline V gene, CDR1 is SNHLY and CDR2 is FYNNEI. V dropped 4 bases and J dropped 10; count of bases not matched to a gene: 9. The CDR3 DNA reads as TGTGCCAGCAGTGGACAGGGGGCTGGGTGGAACTACACCTTC. Translation: CASSGQGAGWNYTF.